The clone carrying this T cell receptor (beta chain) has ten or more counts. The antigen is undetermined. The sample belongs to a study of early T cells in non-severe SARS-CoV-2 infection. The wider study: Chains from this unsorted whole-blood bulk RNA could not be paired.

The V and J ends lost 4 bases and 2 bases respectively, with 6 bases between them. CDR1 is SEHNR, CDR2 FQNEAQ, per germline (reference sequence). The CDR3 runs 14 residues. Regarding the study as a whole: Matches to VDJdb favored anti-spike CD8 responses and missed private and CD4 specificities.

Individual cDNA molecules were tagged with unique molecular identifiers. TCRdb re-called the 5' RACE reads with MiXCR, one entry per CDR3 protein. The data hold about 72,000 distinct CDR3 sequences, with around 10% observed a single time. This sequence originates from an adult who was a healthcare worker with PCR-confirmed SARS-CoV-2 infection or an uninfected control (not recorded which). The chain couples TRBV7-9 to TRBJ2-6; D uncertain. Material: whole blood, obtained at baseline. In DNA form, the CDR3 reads TGTGCCAGCAGCTCCCCCCCTGGGGCCAACGTCCTGACTTTC. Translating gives CASSSPPGANVLTF.